This T cell receptor (beta chain) was sequenced in a study of blood T cell repertoires in COVID-19. Germline assignment: CDR1 MNHNS and CDR2 SASEGT. Trimming removed 2 bases at V and 3 bases at J, with 16 bases between. The CDR3 runs to 16 residues. Only in-frame clones appear in the TCRdb table, and some are missing; sequencing was by immunoSEQ multiplex PCR. This table holds about 200,000 clones, roughly 80% found once. In its sample, this clone was seen once. V usage is TRBV6-1 and J usage is TRBJ1-1; TRBD1 is a possible D gene (6 bases). Material for sequencing was peripheral blood. The clonotype comes from a man in his sixties with acute or convalescent COVID-19. The CDR3 coding sequence is TGTGCCAGCAGTGAACTTTACCAGGGGTGGGACACTGAAGCTTTCTTT. Amino acid sequence: CASSELYQGWDTEAFF.